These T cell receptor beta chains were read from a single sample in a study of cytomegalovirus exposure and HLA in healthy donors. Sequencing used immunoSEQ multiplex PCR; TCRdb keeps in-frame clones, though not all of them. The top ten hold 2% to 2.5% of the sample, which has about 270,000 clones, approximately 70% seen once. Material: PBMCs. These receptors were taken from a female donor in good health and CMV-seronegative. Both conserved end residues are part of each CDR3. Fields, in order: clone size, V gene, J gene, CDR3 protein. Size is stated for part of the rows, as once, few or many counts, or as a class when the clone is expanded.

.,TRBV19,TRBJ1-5,CASSIPLEWGTRNQPQHF
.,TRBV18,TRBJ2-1,CASSPILASSSYNEQFF
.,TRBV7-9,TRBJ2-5,CASSFPGGETQYF
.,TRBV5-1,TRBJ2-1,CASSRGDRDYNEQFF
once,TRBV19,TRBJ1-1,CASRQNTEAFF
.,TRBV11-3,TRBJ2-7,CASSSVSLGTYEQYF
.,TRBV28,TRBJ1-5,CASSRTGGLNQPQHF
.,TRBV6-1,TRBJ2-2,CATFDRQANTGELFF
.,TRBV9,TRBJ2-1,CASSVSTGLSYNEQFF
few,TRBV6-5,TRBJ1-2,CASSYSRVGAYGYTF
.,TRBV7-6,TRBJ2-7,CASSDGQGSSYEQYF
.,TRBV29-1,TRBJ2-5,CSVDFGTVQETQYF
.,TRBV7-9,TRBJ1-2,CASSSPGDYGYTF
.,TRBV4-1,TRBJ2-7,CASSQSQGFGYEQYF
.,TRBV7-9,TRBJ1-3,CASSLVKGAGNTIYF
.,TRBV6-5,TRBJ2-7,CASTSSGTGGYEQYF
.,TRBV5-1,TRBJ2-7,CASSLETGPSYEQYF
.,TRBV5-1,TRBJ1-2,CASRPNSGSNYGYTF
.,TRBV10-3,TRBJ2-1,CATLASGRDNEQFF
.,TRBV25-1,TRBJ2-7,CASSESWGLTGATYEQYF
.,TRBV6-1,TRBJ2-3,CASSPAGRSTDTQYF
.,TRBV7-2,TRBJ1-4,CASSEHGTLQKLFF
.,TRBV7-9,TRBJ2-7,CASSPGGLAGYEQYF
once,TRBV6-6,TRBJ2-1,CASSSTSGRVNEQFF
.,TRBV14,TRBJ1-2,CASSSTGTGYGYTF
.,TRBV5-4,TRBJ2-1,CASSRVRVSSYNEQFF
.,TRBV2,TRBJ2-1,CASMVRLAGGEQFF
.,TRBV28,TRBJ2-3,CASSPWTSNTQYF
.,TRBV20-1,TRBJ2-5,CSGERQETQYF
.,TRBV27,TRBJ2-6,CASSLGQRGSGANVLTF
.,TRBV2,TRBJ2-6,CASKWAPTSGANVLTF
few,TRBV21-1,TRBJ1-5,CASSIRQVNQPQHF
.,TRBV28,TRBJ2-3,CASSPPGRDTQYF
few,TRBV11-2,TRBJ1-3,CASSSTDSGNTIYF
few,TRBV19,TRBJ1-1,CASSTTGANTEAFF
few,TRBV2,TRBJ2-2,CASSVWRTNTGELFF
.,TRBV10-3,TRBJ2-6,CAIRKGQGASSGANVLTF
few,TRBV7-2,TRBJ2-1,CASSKRPLGLAGYNEQFF
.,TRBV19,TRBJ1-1,CASSISGELRTEAFF
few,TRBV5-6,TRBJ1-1,CASSLPRVGTEAFF
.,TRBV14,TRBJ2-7,CASSQDVTSGSIHEQYF
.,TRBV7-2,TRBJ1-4,CASSPRTGLNEKLFF
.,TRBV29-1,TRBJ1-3,CSVSVLGNTIYF
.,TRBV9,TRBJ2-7,CASSVASGSAYEQYF
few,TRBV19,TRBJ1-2,CASSPAGGNYGYTF
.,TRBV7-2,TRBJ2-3,CASSSGLAGASDTQYF
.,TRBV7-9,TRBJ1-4,CSSSPPVENEKLFF
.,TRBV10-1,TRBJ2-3,CASSEAGRLTDTQYF
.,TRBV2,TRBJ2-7,CASSGGLADNLSYEQYF
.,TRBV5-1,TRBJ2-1,CASSAGQDSYNEQFF
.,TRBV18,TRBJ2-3,CASPGQGTDTQYF
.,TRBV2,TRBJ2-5,CASARSEETQYF